This TCR beta chain was sequenced during a study of OX40 agonist ivuxolimab in advanced cancers. The CDR3 loop spans 13 amino acids. The germline gives CDR1 LNHNV, CDR2 YYDKDF (reference sequence). V lost 5 bases and J 5 bases, leaving 12 bases between the germline ends. Broader study findings: Some of the nonresponding patients also showed low levels of normalized T-cell clonal expansion.

TCRdb's table, derived via immunoSEQ multiplex PCR, lists solely in-frame clones and lacks some. The sample has around 34,000 clones, 65% to 90% seen once. About this clone: Its target is not known. Other DNA sequences from this sample encode an identical CDR3 as well.

The sequence derives from an adult with an advanced solid tumor such as melanoma, head and neck, liver or kidney cancer. The source was CD4+ or CD8+ T cells sorted from blood, collected in a trial of the OX40 agonist ivuxolimab. The rearrangement joins TRBV15 to TRBJ2-5; D call uncertain. The CDR3 loop reads CATSRGGWETQYF. In nucleotides, the CDR3 is TGTGCCACCAGCCGTGGCGGCTGGGAGACCCAGTACTTC.